The 13 T cell receptor beta chains given below trace back to one sample, sequenced in a study of blood T cell repertoires in COVID-19. Profiled with immunoSEQ multiplex PCR; TCRdb holds only in-frame clones, not every one. Here the sample spans 120,000 or so clones, 70% to 85% being singletons. The sequenced sample was peripheral blood. The receptors stem from a woman between 65 and 79 years old with acute or convalescent COVID-19.

The rearrangement links TRBV4-3 to TRBJ1-2; 8 nucleotides match TRBD1. The V gene's germline CDR1 is LGHNA and CDR2 YSLEER. V shed 2 bases, J shed 7 bases, and the junction held 9 bases outside the gene matches. This CDR3 has 15 amino acids. This chain's CDR3 is CASSQTRQGLGGYTF. The DNA of the CDR3 is TGCGCCAGCAGCCAAACTCGACAGGGGTTGGGTGGCTACACCTTC.

This clone was detected once. The J gene is TRBJ1-1, the V gene TRBV2; TRBD1 matches at 9 bases. CDR3 size: 14 residues. J was trimmed by 1 base and V by 8 bases; bases with no gene match: 5. Per the germline V gene, CDR1 is SNHLY and CDR2 is FYNNEI. The CDR3 loop reads CASGTGLKNTEAFF. The CDR3 region has the DNA TGTGCCAGCGGGACAGGGTTAAAGAACACTGAAGCTTTCTTT.

The V and J genes are TRBV6-2 or TRBV6-3 and TRBJ2-1, with a weak D call TRBD2 (6 bases). The ends were cut back, 4 bases at V and 8 bases at J, with 21 bases in the middle. Germline assignment: CDR1 MNHEY and CDR2 SVGEGT. The CDR3 runs 16 residues. CDR3 sequence: CASSSIRDSLRDEQFF. CDR3 in DNA: TGTGCCAGCAGTTCAATCCGGGACTCCCTTAGGGATGAGCAGTTCTTC.

This clone was found a few times. J is TRBJ2-3 and V is TRBV11-3; 11 bases agree with TRBD2. In germline, CDR1 is SGHNT, CDR2 YENEEA. The CDR3 covers 19 residues. With 1 base clipped from V and 1 base from J, the junction kept 10 bases outside the gene matches. The CDR3 loop reads CASSLAPLLLAGGTDTQYF. In nucleotides, the CDR3 is TGTGCCAGCAGCTTAGCTCCCCTTCTACTAGCGGGGGGCACAGATACGCAGTATTTT.

This chain uses TRBV7-8 with TRBJ1-1, with 8 bases that match TRBD1. This CDR3 comprises 16 residues. After removal of 5 bases from V and 4 bases from J, the junction contained 12 bases not matched to a gene. Germline assignment: CDR1 SGHVS and CDR2 FQNEAQ. The CDR3 loop is CASSRGQGGSGTEAFF. CDR3 nucleotides: TGTGCCAGCAGCCGAGGACAGGGAGGATCAGGCACTGAAGCTTTCTTT. Using reference TRBV7-8 and TRBJ1-1 for the parts outside the CDR3, the full variable domain is GAGVSQSPRYKVAKRGQDVALRCDPISGHVSLFWYQQALGQGPEFLTYFQNEAQLDKSGLPSDRFFAERPEGSVSTLKIQRTQQEDSAVYLCASSRGQGGSGTEAFFGQGTRLTVV.

This clone has a single count. The CDR3 loop is CASSQFGQGARETQYF. The CDR3 region has the DNA TGTGCCAGCAGCCAGTTCGGACAGGGGGCGCGGGAGACCCAGTACTTC. This sequence joins TRBV14 and TRBJ2-5; 11 bases are a match to TRBD1. In germline, CDR1 is SGHDN, CDR2 FVKESK. J was trimmed by 5 bases and V by 3 bases; bases with no gene match: 8. CDR3 size: 16 residues.

V and J are TRBV7-8 and TRBJ2-7, with a possible D match to TRBD1 (6 bases). V was pared by 10 bases and J by 0 bases, with 13 bases between. The germline gives CDR1 SGHVS, CDR2 FQNEAQ. CDR3 length equals 13 residues. The CDR3 protein is CAIHTGSSYEQYV. Here the CDR3 DNA reads TGTGCCATCCATACAGGGAGCTCCTACGAGCAGTACGTC.

V is TRBV2 and J is TRBJ1-6; tentative D call: TRBD1 (6 bases). Germline V gene sequence: CDR1 SNHLY, CDR2 FYNNEI. This CDR3 spans 15 amino acids. Trimming took 6 bases from V and 2 from J, leaving 11 bases between them. The CDR3 loop reads CASSDYRAYNSPLHF. As DNA, the CDR3 is TGTGCCAGCAGCGATTACAGGGCCTATAATTCACCCCTCCACTTT.

A remark on this clone: Other DNA sequences in this specimen translate into the identical CDR3. The rearrangement uses TRBV4-3 and TRBJ1-1, with 7 bases fitting TRBD1. CDR3 size: 13 residues. Germline CDR1 reads LGHNA; CDR2 reads YSLEER. J was trimmed by 7 bases and V by 0 bases; bases with no gene match: 2. The CDR3 DNA reads TGCGCCAGCAGCCAAGACAGGGGGATTGAAGCTTTCTTT. It is translated as CASSQDRGIEAFF.

The chain is built from TRBV5-6 and TRBJ1-2; TRBD1 matches 8 bases. Germline V lookup: CDR1 SGHDT, CDR2 YYEEEE. Trimming cost V 7 bases and J 3 bases; bases outside gene matches: 8. This CDR3 is 14 amino acids long. The CDR3 is CASGQTGVDYGYTF. CDR3 nucleotide sequence: TGTGCCAGCGGACAGACAGGGGTTGACTATGGCTACACCTTC. The entire variable domain, with the rest obtained from reference TRBV5-6 and TRBJ1-2, is as follows: DAGVTQSPTHLIKTRGQQVTLRCSPKSGHDTVSWYQQALGQGPQFIFQYYEEEERQRGNFPDRFSGHQFPNYSSELNVNALLLGDSALYLCASGQTGVDYGYTFGSGTRLTVV.

V usage is TRBV7-2 and J usage is TRBJ1-4, with D maybe TRBD1 (5 bases). The germline gives CDR1 SGHTA, CDR2 FQGNSA. Trimming cost V 1 base and J 5 bases, with 8 bases left between them. CDR3 size: 14 residues. Here the CDR3 reads CASSLGGVNEKLFF. The CDR3 DNA reads TGTGCCAGCAGCTTAGGGGGGGTAAATGAAAAACTGTTTTTT.

The CDR3 DNA follows: TGTGCCAGCAGCGCTAGCTTCGACACAGATACGCAGTATTTT. Translating gives CASSASFDTDTQYF. The J gene is TRBJ2-3, the V gene TRBV7-8; D might be TRBD2 (5 bases). The CDR3 spans 14 residues. V was shortened by 5 bases and J by 2 bases, with 11 bases between the two germline ends. Germline V gene data show CDR1 as SGHVS and CDR2 as FQNEAQ.

The V and J genes are TRBV3-1 (or the pseudogene TRBV3-2) and TRBJ1-1; no definite D call. Germline-derived CDR1 and CDR2 are LGHDT and YNNKEL (reference sequence). CDR3 length: 13 amino acids. Between the trimmed V and J ends, which lost 0 bases and 6 bases, there was a span of 8 bases. The CDR3 coding sequence is TGTGCCAGCAGCCAAGATCCTGCGGCTGAAGCTTTCTTT. Its translation is CASSQDPAAEAFF.